This TCR beta chain originates from a study of T-cell reconstitution after alpha-beta-depleted transplantation in children. Library preparation (for TCRbeta) was performed with unique molecular identifiers. TCRdb recomputed calls from the PCR reads with MiXCR, one row per CDR3 protein. This table has hundreds of thousands of distinct CDR3 sequences, just under 8.5% appearing once. Overall study findings and caveats: In patients about two months after transplant, alpha-beta T cells reportedly arose from several hundred expanded graft clones.

This CDR3 is 17 amino acids long. V was pared by 0 bases and J by 5 bases, with 11 bases of the junction left unmatched. In germline, CDR1 is SQVTM, CDR2 ANQGSEA. This clonotype was recorded many times. Its cognate antigen is unknown. The material was PBMCs, mostly from graft donor cells, obtained 180 days after TCRalphabeta/CD19-depleted stem cell transplant. This clonotype was sampled from a male patient younger than 18 who had a stem cell transplant for acute lymphoblastic leukemia, so the T cells may come from the graft donor. The chain recombines TRBV29-1 with TRBJ2-5, with 11 bases matching TRBD2. Written as DNA, the CDR3 is TGCAGCGTTGAAGATCGGACTAGCGGGCTGTTTTCCGAGACCCAGTACTTC. It specifies CSVEDRTSGLFSETQYF.